Shown below are 20 T cell receptor beta chains from a single sample sequenced in a study of graft-versus-host responses after intestinal transplantation. Assay used: immunoSEQ multiplex PCR; TCRdb lists only in-frame clones, some missing. The data hold 80,000 or so clones, with 80% to 95% observed a single time. The source was PBMCs, collected 98 days after intestinal transplantation. All receptors derive from a human patient who received an intestinal transplant, so some T cells may come from the graft donor.

This chain joins TRBV19 and TRBJ2-3, with D possibly matching TRBD1 (5 bases). The CDR3 sequence is 15 residues long. Per the germline V gene, CDR1 is LNHDA and CDR2 is SQIVND (reference sequence). V lost 0 bases to trimming and J lost 3 bases, with 10 bases between them. The CDR3 sequence is CASSIEAGITDTQYF. The CDR3 nucleotides read TGTGCCAGTAGTATAGAGGCAGGGATAACAGATACGCAGTATTTT.

The CDR3 here is CAWNKANEQFF. CDR3 in DNA: TGTGCCTGGAATAAAGCGAATGAGCAGTTCTTC. The V and J genes are TRBV30 and TRBJ2-1; D not resolved. CDR1 is GTSNPN and CDR2 is SVGIG in the germline V gene (reference sequence). The CDR3 runs to 11 residues. Trimming shortened V by 4 bases and J by 7 bases, and 8 bases separated the two germline ends.

CDR3 in DNA: TGTGCCAGCAGTGCCGGACTTTTAGCGGGGTACGAGCAGTACTTC. Translation: CASSAGLLAGYEQYF. The V call is TRBV6-5, the J call TRBJ2-7, with TRBD2 matching over 8 bases. The germline gives CDR1 MNHEY, CDR2 SVGAGI. There are 15 residues in the CDR3. V dropped 5 bases and J dropped 4; count of bases not matched to a gene: 10.

This chain links TRBV15 with TRBJ2-2, with TRBD2 matching over 7 bases. The germline V gene has CDR1 LNHNV and CDR2 YYDKDF (reference sequence). Trimming took 1 base from V and 9 from J; bases not matched to a gene: 20. The CDR3 has 19 amino acids. The CDR3 region is CATSRVKKVLARDFRELFF. DNA for the CDR3: TGTGCCACCAGCAGAGTCAAAAAAGTACTAGCGAGAGACTTCCGGGAGCTGTTTTTT.

The rearrangement uses TRBV7-2 and TRBJ2-7; 13 bases map to TRBD2. The germline gives CDR1 SGHTA, CDR2 FQGNSA. The CDR3 is 15 residues long. J was trimmed by 4 bases and V by 1 base; bases with no gene match: 1. The CDR3 sequence: CASSLGTSGSYEQYF. For the CDR3, the DNA is TGTGCCAGCAGCTTAGGGACTAGCGGGAGTTACGAGCAGTACTTC.

This sequence joins TRBV4-2 and TRBJ2-7; D is ambiguous. CDR1 is LGHNA, CDR2 YNFKEQ, per germline. This CDR3 has 16 residues. Trimming shortened V by 0 bases and J by 0 bases, and 12 bases separated the two germline ends. CDR3 region: CASSQDGVGSSYEQYF. CDR3 nucleotides: TGTGCCAGCAGCCAAGATGGAGTGGGCAGCTCCTACGAGCAGTACTTC.

The chain combines TRBV5-8 with TRBJ2-5; tentatively, D is TRBD2 (6 bases). V dropped 3 bases and J dropped 3 bases, with 12 bases sitting between them. CDR1 is SGHTS and CDR2 is YDEGEE in the germline V gene. The CDR3 sequence is 14 residues long. DNA for the CDR3: TGTGCCAGCAGCTCCGGACTATTTAAAGAGACCCAGTACTTC. Its translation is CASSSGLFKETQYF. Drawing the rest from reference TRBV5-8 and TRBJ2-5, the complete variable domain is EAGVTQSPTHLIKTRGQQATLRCSPISGHTSVYWYQQALGLGLQFLLWYDEGEERNRGNFPPRFSGRQFPNYSSELNVNALELEDSALYLCASSSGLFKETQYFGPGTRLLVL.

The chain couples TRBV6-5 to TRBJ2-7, with D perhaps given as TRBD1 or TRBD2 (6 bases each). CDR1 is MNHEY and CDR2 is SVGAGI in the germline V gene. Trimming took 11 bases from V and 4 from J, leaving 9 bases between them. The CDR3 runs to 10 residues. The CDR3 bases are TGTGCCTCGGGGGCTTACGAGCAGTACTTC. Its translation is CASGAYEQYF.

The chain links TRBV28 to TRBJ2-7; no firm D call. Trimming took off 3 bases at V and 4 bases at J, with 4 bases between the two ends. CDR1 is MDHEN and CDR2 is SYDVKM in the germline V gene. CDR3 length: 11 amino acids. The CDR3 reads CASSFQYEQYF. The CDR3 DNA follows: TGTGCCAGCAGTTTCCAGTACGAGCAGTACTTC.

The chain links TRBV5-4 to TRBJ1-1, with 10 bases identical to TRBD1. The germline CDR1 and CDR2 sequences are SGHNT and YYREEE (reference sequence). There are 15 residues in the CDR3. V was clipped by 0 bases and J by 3 bases; unmatched bases: 2. The CDR3 here is CASSLAGTGDTEAFF. The CDR3 DNA is TGTGCCAGCAGCTTGGCAGGGACAGGGGACACTGAAGCTTTCTTT.

The rearrangement uses TRBV19 and TRBJ1-3; D unresolved. Germline CDR1 and CDR2: LNHDA and SQIVND (reference sequence). The CDR3 sequence is 18 residues long. Deletions cut 3 bases from V and 0 bases from J, with 18 bases between. The CDR3 loop is CASSIRGRAQYSGNTIYF. The CDR3 DNA is TGTGCCAGTAGTATCAGAGGACGAGCTCAGTACTCTGGAAACACCATATATTTT.

The chain has TRBV5-4 and TRBJ2-3; 9 bases agree with TRBD2. In germline, CDR1 is SGHNT, CDR2 YYREEE (reference sequence). J was trimmed by 5 bases and V by 6 bases; bases with no gene match: 13. CDR3 length equals 16 residues. This CDR3 reads CASTKIPRGGVDTQYF. CDR3 sequence (DNA): TGTGCCAGCACCAAAATTCCGCGGGGGGGGGTAGATACGCAGTATTTT.

J is TRBJ2-7 and V is TRBV27; 12 bases agree with TRBD2. Unmatched junction bases numbered 4, after V lost 5 bases and J lost 5 bases. Germline CDR1 reads MNHEY; CDR2 reads SMNVEV (reference sequence). This CDR3 has 14 amino acids. Here the CDR3 reads CASSQRLAGDEQYF. The CDR3 nucleotides read TGTGCCAGCAGTCAAAGACTAGCGGGAGACGAGCAGTACTTC.

The chain links TRBV27 to TRBJ2-3, with D perhaps matching TRBD1 or TRBD2 (7 bases each). Germline V CDR1 and CDR2: MNHEY, SMNVEV (reference sequence). The V end lost 2 bases, the J end lost 4 bases, and 16 bases lay between the germline ends. The CDR3 runs 16 residues. The CDR3 coding sequence is TGTGCCAGCAGTTTAAGTCCAGGGGGGGGAGCAGATACGCAGTATTTT. Protein: CASSLSPGGGADTQYF.

The V call is TRBV4-2, the J call TRBJ2-1, with 14 positions matching TRBD2. The CDR3 loop spans 19 amino acids. Losses at the gene ends were 1 base for V and 3 bases for J; bases not matched to a gene: 8. Germline values: CDR1 LGHNA, CDR2 YNFKEQ. CDR3 amino acids: CASSQVSQGLAGVYNEQFF. The CDR3 bases are TGTGCCAGCAGCCAAGTCAGCCAGGGACTAGCGGGAGTCTACAATGAGCAGTTCTTC.

This chain uses TRBV7-9 with TRBJ1-1; D call uncertain. CDR3 length: 13 residues. The V gene lost 2 bases and the J gene lost 0 bases, with 4 bases spanning the gap. The germline V gene has CDR1 SEHNR and CDR2 FQNEAQ (reference sequence). In DNA form, the CDR3 reads TGTGCCAGCAGCTTATTCGTGAACACTGAAGCTTTCTTT. It encodes CASSLFVNTEAFF. The variable domain in full, with the rest retrieved from reference TRBV7-9 and TRBJ1-1, is DTGVSQNPRHKITKRGQNVTFRCDPISEHNRLYWYRQTLGQGPEFLTYFQNEAQLEKSRLLSDRFSAERPKGSFSTLEIQRTEQGDSAMYLCASSLFVNTEAFFGQGTRLTVV.

The rearrangement links TRBV5-6 to TRBJ1-3; D unclear. The V end was cut by 0 bases, the J end by 0 bases, with 10 bases between. CDR3 length: 16 amino acids. Per germline, CDR1 SGHDT and CDR2 YYEEEE. In nucleotides, the CDR3 is TGTGCCAGCAGCTTGGCTCTCGTCTACTCTGGAAACACCATATATTTT. Its translation is CASSLALVYSGNTIYF.

The chain combines TRBV6-1 with TRBJ2-4, with D possibly TRBD2 on 6 matching bases. V was pared by 8 bases and J by 0 bases, with 14 bases between. Germline assignment: CDR1 MNHNS and CDR2 SASEGT. CDR3 length equals 15 residues. The DNA for the CDR3 is TGTGCCAGCCCGGGGGAACTTTTAGCCAAAAACATTCAGTACTTC. It yields the protein CASPGELLAKNIQYF.

This clone came up once. This chain uses TRBV10-2 with TRBJ2-1; 10 nucleotides align to TRBD2. Germline V CDR1 and CDR2: WSHSY, SAAADI. This CDR3 comprises 15 residues. V shed 3 bases, J shed 12 bases, and the junction held 11 bases outside the gene matches. DNA for the CDR3: TGCGCCAGCAGTGACGGGAGCGGGAGGGGATTCGGGCAGTTCTTC. It specifies CASSDGSGRGFGQFF.

The chain uses TRBV9 and TRBJ2-1; 14 positions agree with TRBD2. The germline CDR1 and CDR2 sequences are SGDLS and YYNGEE. Trimming cost V 0 bases and J 9 bases; bases outside gene matches: 11. The CDR3 extends over 18 amino acids. CDR3 sequence: CASSVGLAGGPAFGEQFF. As DNA, the CDR3 is TGTGCCAGCAGCGTAGGACTAGCGGGAGGGCCCGCTTTTGGTGAGCAGTTCTTC.